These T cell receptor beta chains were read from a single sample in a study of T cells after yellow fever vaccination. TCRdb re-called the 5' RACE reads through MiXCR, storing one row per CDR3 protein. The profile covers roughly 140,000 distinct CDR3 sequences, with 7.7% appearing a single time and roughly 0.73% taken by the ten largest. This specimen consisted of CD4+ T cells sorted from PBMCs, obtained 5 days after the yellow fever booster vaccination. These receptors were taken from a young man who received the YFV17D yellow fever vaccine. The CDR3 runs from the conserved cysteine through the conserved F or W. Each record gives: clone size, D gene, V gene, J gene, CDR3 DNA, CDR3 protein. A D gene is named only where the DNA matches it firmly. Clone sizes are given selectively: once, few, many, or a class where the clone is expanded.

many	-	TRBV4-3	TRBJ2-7	TGCGCCAGCAGCCAGAACCTCGACAGAACCTACGAGCAGTACTTC	CASSQNLDRTYEQYF
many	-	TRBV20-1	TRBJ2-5	TGCAGTGCTAAAAGTTTCCCGCGGACCCAGTACTTC	CSAKSFPRTQYF
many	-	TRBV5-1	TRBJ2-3	TGCGCCAGCAGCTTCTACACAGATACGCAGTATTTT	CASSFYTDTQYF
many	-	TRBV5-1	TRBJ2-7	TGCGCCAGCAGCTTTTCGCAGGCGAGCTCCTACGAGCAGTACTTC	CASSFSQASSYEQYF
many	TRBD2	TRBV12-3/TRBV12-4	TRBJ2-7	TGTGCCAGCAGTTTAGGTAGGGGAGCGGGACTCGACGAGCAGTACTTC	CASSLGRGAGLDEQYF
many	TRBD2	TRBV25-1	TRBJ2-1	TGTGCCAGCAGTGACCCTAGCGGGATTCGTTTGGATGAGCAGTTCTTC	CASSDPSGIRLDEQFF
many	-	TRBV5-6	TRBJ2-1	TGTGCCAGCAGCTTGGCTCCAACGGGTGAGCAGTTCTTC	CASSLAPTGEQFF
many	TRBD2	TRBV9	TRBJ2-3	TGTGCCAGCAGCGCGACTAGCGGGAGGGCCACAGATACGCAGTATTTT	CASSATSGRATDTQYF
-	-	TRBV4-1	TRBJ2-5	TGCGCCAGCAGCCCTACTACCGACCATGAGACCCAGTACTTC	CASSPTTDHETQYF
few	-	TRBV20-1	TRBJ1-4	TGCAGTGCTAGAGATGGGTCGGCGGATGAAAAACTGTTTTTT	CSARDGSADEKLFF
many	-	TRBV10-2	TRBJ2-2	TGCGCCAGCAGTGAGTCAAGGATCACCGGGGAGCTGTTTTTT	CASSESRITGELFF
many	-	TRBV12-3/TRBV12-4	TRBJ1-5	TGTGCCAGCAGTTTAGCCCACCGGCTTCAGCCCCAGCATTTT	CASSLAHRLQPQHF
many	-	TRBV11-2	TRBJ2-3	TGTGCCAGCAGCTTAGCAGCCTTCGGCGCCACAGATACGCAGTATTTT	CASSLAAFGATDTQYF
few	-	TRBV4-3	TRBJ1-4	TGCGCCAGCAGCCACCGGGGCGACGTAGGAGAAAAACTGTTTTTT	CASSHRGDVGEKLFF
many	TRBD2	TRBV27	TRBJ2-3	TGTGCCAGCAGTCATAGCGGGAGAAGGTCAGATACGCAGTATTTT	CASSHSGRRSDTQYF
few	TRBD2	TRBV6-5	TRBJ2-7	TGTGCCAGCAGTTACGAGACTAGCGGGAAGGCCCTCTACGAGCAGTACTTC	CASSYETSGKALYEQYF
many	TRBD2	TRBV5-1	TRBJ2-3	TGCGCCAGCAGCCCGGGACTAGCGGGACGGGCAGATACGCAGTATTTT	CASSPGLAGRADTQYF
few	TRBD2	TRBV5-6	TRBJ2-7	TGTGCCAGCAGGGGACTAGCGACCTCCTACGAGCAGTACTTC	CASRGLATSYEQYF
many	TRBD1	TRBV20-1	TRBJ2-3	TGCAGTGTAGACAGGGGCACAGATACGCAGTATTTT	CSVDRGTDTQYF
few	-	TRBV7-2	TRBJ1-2	TGTGCCAGCAGCTTAGTGTTTCGGGATGGCTACACCTTC	CASSLVFRDGYTF
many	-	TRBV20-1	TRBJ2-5	TGCAGTGTGTTTCGGACCGGAGAGACCCAGTACTTC	CSVFRTGETQYF
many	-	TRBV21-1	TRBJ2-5	TGTGCCAGCAGCCGTCGGTGGACCCAGTACTTC	CASSRRWTQYF
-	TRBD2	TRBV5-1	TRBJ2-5	TGCGCCAGCAGACTAGCGGGGGAAGATACCCAGTACTTC	CASRLAGEDTQYF
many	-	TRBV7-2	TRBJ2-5	TGTGCCAGCAGCCCCATCGGGGAGACCCAGTACTTC	CASSPIGETQYF
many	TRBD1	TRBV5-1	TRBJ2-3	TGCGCCAGCAGCCCTCCGGGACAGGGGGCGACAGATACGCAGTATTTT	CASSPPGQGATDTQYF
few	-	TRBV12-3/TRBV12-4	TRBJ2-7	TGTGCCAGCAGTTTAGGGCAGGGGTACGGGTACGAGCAGTACTTC	CASSLGQGYGYEQYF
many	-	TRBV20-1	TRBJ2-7	TGCAGTGCTAGGGAACATCTATCCTACGAGCAGTACTTC	CSAREHLSYEQYF